Given below is one TCR beta chain in context. The entry originates in a study of blood T cell repertoires in COVID-19. For the study at large: Nucleic acid was either cDNA or gDNA, and it came from T cells, B-cell-depleted T cells, or PBMCs.

Measured with immunoSEQ multiplex PCR; TCRdb has only the in-frame clones, and not every one. Here the sample spans some 290,000 clones, 81% being singletons. The CDR3 runs to 17 residues. From germline, CDR1 is SGHKS and CDR2 YYEKEE (reference sequence). V was trimmed by 2 bases and J by 0 bases, leaving 12 bases between them. This chain links TRBV5-5 with TRBJ1-6; D is unclear. This sequence was found in a woman aged 60 to 75 with active or convalescent COVID-19. Sample: peripheral blood. The CDR3 spells CASSFAGPSSYNSPLHF. The CDR3, as DNA: TGTGCCAGCAGCTTTGCAGGTCCGAGCTCCTATAATTCACCCCTCCACTTT.